The 11 T cell receptor beta chains below come from one sample, sequenced in a study of OX40 agonist ivuxolimab in advanced cancers. The table came from immunoSEQ multiplex PCR; TCRdb's copy has only in-frame clones and leaves some out. This sample has tens of thousands of clones, with about 92% found just once. Specimen: CD4+ or CD8+ T cells sorted from blood, collected in a trial of the OX40 agonist ivuxolimab. The receptors were sampled from an adult with an advanced solid tumor such as melanoma, head and neck, liver or kidney cancer.

V gene TRBV7-9 combines with J gene TRBJ2-2; 13 bases agree with TRBD2. Germline-derived CDR1 and CDR2 are SEHNR and FQNEAQ (reference sequence). Losses at the gene ends were 3 bases for V and 1 base for J; bases not matched to a gene: 5. CDR3 length: 18 amino acids. CDR3 nucleotides: TGTGCCAGCAGCTTCAGGACTAGCGGGGGCCAGAACACCGGGGAGCTGTTTTTT. Its translation is CASSFRTSGGQNTGELFF.

This clone was seen a single time. The chain employs TRBV5-1 and TRBJ1-1, with a tentative D call TRBD1 (6 bases). The CDR3 length is 13 residues. Germline lookup yields CDR1 SGHRS and CDR2 YFSETQ. Between the trimmed V and J ends, which lost 4 bases and 7 bases, there was a span of 14 bases. As DNA, the CDR3 is TGCGCCAGCAGCCCCGGGGGCATCGGTGAAGCTTTCTTT. It translates to CASSPGGIGEAFF.

The chain recombines TRBV19 with TRBJ2-5; D not resolved. The germline V and J ends were trimmed by 4 bases and 2 bases, with 11 bases remaining between them. Germline lookup yields CDR1 LNHDA and CDR2 SQIVND (reference sequence). The CDR3 runs to 14 residues. The CDR3 loop reads CASSSGLYQETQYF. CDR3 DNA sequence: TGTGCCAGTAGTAGTGGTCTCTATCAAGAGACCCAGTACTTC.

The chain is built from TRBV7-9 and TRBJ2-2, with TRBD2 matching 12 bases. Germline trimming cut 10 bases from V and 0 bases from J; bases unmatched to any gene: 9. This CDR3 contains 17 residues. The germline V gene has CDR1 SEHNR and CDR2 FQNEAQ (reference sequence). The CDR3: CATPLTSGGPNTGELFF. Written as DNA, the CDR3 is TGTGCCACCCCCCTGACTAGCGGGGGCCCGAACACCGGGGAGCTGTTTTTT. Full variable domain (outside the CDR3, taken from reference TRBV7-9 and TRBJ2-2): DTGVSQNPRHKITKRGQNVTFRCDPISEHNRLYWYRQTLGQGPEFLTYFQNEAQLEKSRLLSDRFSAERPKGSFSTLEIQRTEQGDSAMYLCATPLTSGGPNTGELFFGEGSRLTVL.

This clone has a single count. This chain links TRBV27 with TRBJ2-7; TRBD1 aligns across 8 bases. V lost 6 bases, J lost 8 bases, and 15 bases stayed unmatched. This CDR3 region has 15 residues. Germline V gene sequence: CDR1 MNHEY, CDR2 SMNVEV (reference sequence). The CDR3 sequence is CASSHLRDRTPKQYF. In DNA form, the CDR3 reads TGTGCCAGCAGCCATCTGCGGGACAGGACTCCAAAGCAGTACTTC.

The chain recombines TRBV5-5 with TRBJ2-1; D is perhaps TRBD1 (5 bases). The CDR3 loop spans 13 amino acids. Germline V gene sequence: CDR1 SGHKS, CDR2 YYEKEE (reference sequence). Trimming cost V 1 base and J 10 bases, with 12 bases left between them. This chain's CDR3 is CASSLYGNREQFF. CDR3 nucleotides: TGTGCCAGCAGCTTGTACGGTAACAGGGAGCAGTTCTTC.

Details on this clone: Other DNA sequences in this sample translate to the same CDR3. The rearrangement joins TRBV5-1 to TRBJ1-3; D remains ambiguous. In germline, CDR1 is SGHRS, CDR2 YFSETQ. V lost 6 bases and J lost 4, with 5 bases in between. The CDR3 has 11 amino acids. The CDR3 sequence: CASKLGNTIYF. CDR3 DNA sequence: TGCGCCAGCAAACTAGGAAACACCATATATTTT.

V and J are TRBV19 and TRBJ1-5; D is unresolved. CDR1 and CDR2 from the germline V gene are LNHDA and SQIVND (reference sequence). The CDR3 totals 15 residues. V dropped 7 bases and J dropped 0 bases, with 13 bases sitting between them. The CDR3 region is CASKTSMYSNQPQHF. DNA for the CDR3: TGTGCCAGTAAAACCTCGATGTATAGCAATCAGCCCCAGCATTTT.

This clone has only one observation. This chain connects TRBV2 to TRBJ1-4; a possible D gene is TRBD1 (5 bases). CDR3 length: 14 amino acids. Trimming removed 3 bases from V and 8 bases from J, with 13 bases in between. Germline V lookup: CDR1 SNHLY, CDR2 FYNNEI. The CDR3 is CASSEGRRGEKLFF. CDR3 DNA sequence: TGTGCCAGCAGTGAGGGCAGAAGGGGCGAAAAACTGTTTTTT.

The chain is built from TRBV6-1 and TRBJ1-1, with a weak D call TRBD1 (5 bases). V gave up 0 bases and J gave up 1 base, with 6 bases separating them. Looked up from germline, CDR1 is MNHNS and CDR2 is SASEGT. This CDR3 has 14 amino acids. The chain's CDR3 is CASSEATGNTEAFF. In DNA, the CDR3 is TGTGCCAGCAGTGAAGCCACAGGGAACACTGAAGCTTTCTTT.

The chain has TRBV11-2 and TRBJ1-2, with 8 bases that match TRBD1. Germline CDR1 reads SGHAT; CDR2 reads FQNNGV. The CDR3 runs to 13 residues. J lost 5 bases, V lost 5 bases, and 4 bases had no gene match. The CDR3 region is CASSETGAYGYTF. In DNA form, the CDR3 reads TGTGCCAGCAGCGAGACAGGGGCGTATGGCTACACCTTC.